The T cell receptor (beta chain) under discussion was sequenced for a study of blood T cells in healthy people across ages. Study-wide findings and caveats: Across the age range, TCR beta diversity per million T cells fell in a roughly linear way. What prevented conclusive comparison of naive and antigen-experienced cells was that PBMCs were unsorted.

In terms of origin and age, donors were healthy Caucasian individuals from Russia aged roughly 6 to 100. A second PCR, run for about 6 to 11 cycles, used a sample-barcoded 5' primer plus a J-beta primer mix. TCRdb reanalysed the 5' RACE reads using MiXCR and keeps one entry per CDR3 protein. The sample has approximately 820,000 distinct CDR3 sequences; 40% to 50% are singletons. As concerns this clonotype: Its cognate antigen is unknown.

Source material: blood. This receptor was identified in a man aged 60 to 69 in good health.

This chain's CDR3 is CASNKNQETQYF. As DNA, the CDR3 is TGTGCCAGCAATAAGAACCAAGAGACCCAGTACTTC. The chain is built from TRBV2 and TRBJ2-5; D remains unclear. There are 12 residues in the CDR3. Trimming left V 7 bases short and J 0 bases short, with 6 bases between. The germline V gene has CDR1 SNHLY and CDR2 FYNNEI.